This T cell receptor beta chain was recovered during a study of cytomegalovirus exposure and HLA in healthy donors. Across the study: The 100 to 150 validation repertoires and the roughly 670 first-cohort repertoires shared a platform, a later analysis reported.

Notes on this clone: Antigen: not known.

General observations from the study: Subsequent analysis showed first-cohort TCR clusters tending to co-occur in 120 validation repertoires.

TCRdb's table, derived via immunoSEQ multiplex PCR, lists solely in-frame clones and lacks some. The table shows about 130,000 clones, with about 80% occurring only once. Sequenced sample: PBMCs. This receptor was identified in a man aged 25-40 years in good health and CMV-seropositive.

Here the CDR3 DNA reads TGTGCCAGCAGTTTAAGGGCAGGGCGTTATGGCTACACCTTC. Translating it yields CASSLRAGRYGYTF. The rearrangement uses TRBV28 and TRBJ1-2; D is perhaps TRBD1 (5 bases). V gave up 2 bases and J gave up 5 bases, with 12 bases separating them. Germline V gene data show CDR1 as MDHEN and CDR2 as SYDVKM. The CDR3 covers 14 residues.